Listed here are 8 T cell receptor beta chains from one sample, sequenced in a study of STAT5B mutations in CD4+ large granular lymphocyte leukemia. The repertoire was sequenced with immunoSEQ multiplex PCR; TCRdb's copy has only in-frame clones and lacks some. Seen here are almost 20,000 clones, approximately 84% observed once, and the top ten hold 13%. Sample: CD4+ T cells from blood buffy coats. Receptor source: a human donor in good health.

The chain recombines TRBV29-1 with TRBJ1-1, with D possibly matching TRBD1 (5 bases). The ends were cut back, 6 bases at V and 0 bases at J, with 14 bases in the middle. The germline CDR1 and CDR2 sequences are SQVTM and ANQGSEA. The CDR3 runs to 14 residues. The CDR3 spells CSVGTEPMNTEAFF. CDR3 DNA sequence: TGCAGCGTAGGGACGGAACCTATGAACACTGAAGCTTTCTTT. Complete variable domain (other parts from reference TRBV29-1 and TRBJ1-1): SAVISQKPSRDICQRGTSLTIQCQVDSQVTMMFWYRQQPGQSLTLIATANQGSEATYESGFVIDKFPISRPNLTFSTLTVSNMSPEDSSIYLCSVGTEPMNTEAFFGQGTRLTVV.

The V call is TRBV18, the J call TRBJ1-1; D gene ambiguous. Looked up from germline, CDR1 is KGHSH and CDR2 is LQKENI. V gave up 3 bases and J gave up 4 bases, with 15 bases separating them. The CDR3 has 15 amino acids. The CDR3 sequence is CASSPFPVDVTEAFF. DNA of the CDR3: TGTGCCAGCTCACCTTTCCCAGTAGATGTCACTGAAGCTTTCTTT.

The chain combines TRBV13 with TRBJ1-2, with D hard to call. The V gene's germline CDR1 is PRHDT and CDR2 FYEKMQ (reference sequence). Trimming left V 0 bases short and J 8 bases short, with 10 bases between. This CDR3 spans 13 amino acids. The CDR3: CASSLGRKGGYTF. The DNA of the CDR3 is TGTGCCAGCAGCTTAGGCCGTAAGGGAGGCTACACCTTC.

The J gene is TRBJ2-1, the V gene TRBV10-3; TRBD2 matches at 9 bases. The CDR3 sequence is 15 residues long. V was clipped by 2 bases and J by 4 bases; unmatched bases: 3. Germline CDR1 ENHRY, CDR2 SYGVKD. The CDR3 coding sequence is TGTGCCATCAGTGAGGCGGGAGGGTCATACAATGAGCAGTTCTTC. This translates into CAISEAGGSYNEQFF.

The chain joins TRBV11-2 to TRBJ1-4, with 9 bases that match TRBD1. Unmatched junction bases numbered 7, after V lost 5 bases and J lost 0 bases. CDR1 SGHAT and CDR2 FQNNGV come from the germline V gene. The CDR3 totals 17 residues. Here the CDR3 DNA reads TGTGCCAGCAGCCCCGGGACAGGGAAACCAACTAATGAAAAACTGTTTTTT. Translation gives CASSPGTGKPTNEKLFF.

This chain uses TRBV5-4 with TRBJ2-3; weak D call: TRBD2 (6 bases). The V and J ends lost 0 bases and 2 bases respectively, with 10 bases between them. This CDR3 is built from 15 residues. Germline V gene lookup returns CDR1 SGHNT and CDR2 YYREEE (reference sequence). For the CDR3, the DNA is TGTGCCAGCAGCTTGGGACTAGAACTCACAGATACGCAGTATTTT. Protein product: CASSLGLELTDTQYF. The whole variable domain, remainder taken from reference TRBV5-4 and TRBJ2-3, is ETGVTQSPTHLIKTRGQQVTLRCSSQSGHNTVSWYQQALGQGPQFIFQYYREEENGRGNFPPRFSGLQFPNYSSELNVNALELDDSALYLCASSLGLELTDTQYFGPGTRLTVL.

This rearrangement joins TRBV10-1 to TRBJ1-1, with D tentatively TRBD1 (5 bases). The ends were cut back, 6 bases at V and 0 bases at J, with 8 bases in the middle. The germline V gene has CDR1 WNHNN and CDR2 SYGVQD (reference sequence). The CDR3 has 13 amino acids. The CDR3 sequence is CASRRGVNTEAFF. The CDR3 bases are TGCGCCAGCAGGAGAGGGGTGAACACTGAAGCTTTCTTT.

V usage is TRBV5-1 and J usage is TRBJ1-2; TRBD1 might be the D (5 bases). CDR3 length: 15 amino acids. Germline lookup yields CDR1 SGHRS and CDR2 YFSETQ. The V gene lost 2 bases and the J gene lost 4 bases, with 15 bases spanning the gap. CDR3 bases: TGCGCCAGCAGCTTTGGGGACTCACCAAGCTATGGCTACACCTTC. Its protein product is CASSFGDSPSYGYTF. Drawing the rest from reference TRBV5-1 and TRBJ1-2, the complete variable domain is KAGVTQTPRYLIKTRGQQVTLSCSPISGHRSVSWYQQTPGQGLQFLFEYFSETQRNKGNFPGRFSGRQFSNSRSEMNVSTLELGDSALYLCASSFGDSPSYGYTFGSGTRLTVV.